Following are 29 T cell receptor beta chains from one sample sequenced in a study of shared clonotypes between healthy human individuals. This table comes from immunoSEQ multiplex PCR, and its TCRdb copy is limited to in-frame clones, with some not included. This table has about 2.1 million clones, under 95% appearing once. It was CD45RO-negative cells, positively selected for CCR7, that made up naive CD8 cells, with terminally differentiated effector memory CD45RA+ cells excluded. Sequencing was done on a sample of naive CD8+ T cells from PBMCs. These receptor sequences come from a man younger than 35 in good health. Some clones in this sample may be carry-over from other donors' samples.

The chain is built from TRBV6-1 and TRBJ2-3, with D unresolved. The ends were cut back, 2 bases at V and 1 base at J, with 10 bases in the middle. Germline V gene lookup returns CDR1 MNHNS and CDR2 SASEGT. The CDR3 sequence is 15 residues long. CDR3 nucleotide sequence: TGTGCCAGCAGTGAACGAGAGACGGGCACAGATACGCAGTATTTT. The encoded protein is CASSERETGTDTQYF.

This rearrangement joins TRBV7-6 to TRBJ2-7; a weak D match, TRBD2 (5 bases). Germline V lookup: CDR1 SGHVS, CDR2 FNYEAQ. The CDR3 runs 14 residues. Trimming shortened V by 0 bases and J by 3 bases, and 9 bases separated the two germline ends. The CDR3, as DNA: TGTGCCAGCAGCTTAGCGCCCGGACTCTACGAGCAGTACTTC. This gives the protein CASSLAPGLYEQYF.

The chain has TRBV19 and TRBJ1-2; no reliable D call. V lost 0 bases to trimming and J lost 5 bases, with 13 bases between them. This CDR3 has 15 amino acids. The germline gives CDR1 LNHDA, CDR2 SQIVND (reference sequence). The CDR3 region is CASSIDLAGSYGYTF. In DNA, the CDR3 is TGTGCCAGTAGTATAGATCTCGCGGGAAGTTATGGCTACACCTTC.

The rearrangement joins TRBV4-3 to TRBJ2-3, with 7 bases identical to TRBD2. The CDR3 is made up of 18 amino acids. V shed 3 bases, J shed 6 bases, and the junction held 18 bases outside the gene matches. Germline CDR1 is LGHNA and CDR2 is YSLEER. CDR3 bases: TGCGCCAGCAGCCAGGGCGGACTAGGAACGGCTGTAGGTGATACGCAGTATTTT. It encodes CASSQGGLGTAVGDTQYF.

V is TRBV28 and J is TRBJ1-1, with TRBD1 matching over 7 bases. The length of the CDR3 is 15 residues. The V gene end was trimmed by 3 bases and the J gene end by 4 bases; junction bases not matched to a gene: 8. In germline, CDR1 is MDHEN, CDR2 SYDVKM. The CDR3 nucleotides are TGTGCCAGCAGTTTGGGTAGGGGGCTGCGCACTGAAGCTTTCTTT. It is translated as CASSLGRGLRTEAFF. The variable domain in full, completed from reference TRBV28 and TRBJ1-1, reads DVKVTQSSRYLVKRTGEKVFLECVQDMDHENMFWYRQDPGLGLRLIYFSYDVKMKEKGDIPEGYSVSREKKERFSLILESASTNQTSMYLCASSLGRGLRTEAFFGQGTRLTVV.

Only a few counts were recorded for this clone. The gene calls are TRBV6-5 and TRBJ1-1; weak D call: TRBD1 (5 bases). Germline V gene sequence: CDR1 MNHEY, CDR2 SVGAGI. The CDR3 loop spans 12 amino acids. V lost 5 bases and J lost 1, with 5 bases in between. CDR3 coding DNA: TGTGCCAGCAGTACAGGGAACACTGAAGCTTTCTTT. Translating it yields CASSTGNTEAFF.

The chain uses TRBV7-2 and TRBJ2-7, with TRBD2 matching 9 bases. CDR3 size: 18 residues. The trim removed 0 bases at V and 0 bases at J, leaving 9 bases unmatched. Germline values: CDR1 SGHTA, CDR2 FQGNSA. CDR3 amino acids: CASSLAPIGLASSYEQYF. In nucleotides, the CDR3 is TGTGCCAGCAGCTTAGCCCCGATTGGACTAGCGAGCTCCTACGAGCAGTACTTC.

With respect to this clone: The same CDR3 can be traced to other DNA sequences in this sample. CDR3 loop: CSVPGLASEQYF. Here the CDR3 DNA reads TGCAGCGTCCCGGGACTAGCGAGCGAGCAGTACTTC. The chain has TRBV29-1 and TRBJ2-7, with 10 bases that match TRBD2. This CDR3 comprises 12 residues. Germline-derived CDR1 and CDR2 are SQVTM and ANQGSEA. V shed 6 bases and J 6 bases; nucleotides not matched to a gene: 5.

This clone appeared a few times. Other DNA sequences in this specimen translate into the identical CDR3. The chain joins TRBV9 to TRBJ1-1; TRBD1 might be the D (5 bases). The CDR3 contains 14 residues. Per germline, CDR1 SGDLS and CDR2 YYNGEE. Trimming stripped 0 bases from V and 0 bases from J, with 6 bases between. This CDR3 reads CASSVGQLNTEAFF. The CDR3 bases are TGTGCCAGCAGCGTAGGACAGTTGAACACTGAAGCTTTCTTT.

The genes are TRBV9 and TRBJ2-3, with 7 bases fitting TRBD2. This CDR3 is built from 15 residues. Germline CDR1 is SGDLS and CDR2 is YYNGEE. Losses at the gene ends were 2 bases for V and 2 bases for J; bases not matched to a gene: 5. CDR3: CASSVGEGNTDTQYF. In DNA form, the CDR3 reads TGTGCCAGCAGCGTGGGGGAGGGGAACACAGATACGCAGTATTTT.

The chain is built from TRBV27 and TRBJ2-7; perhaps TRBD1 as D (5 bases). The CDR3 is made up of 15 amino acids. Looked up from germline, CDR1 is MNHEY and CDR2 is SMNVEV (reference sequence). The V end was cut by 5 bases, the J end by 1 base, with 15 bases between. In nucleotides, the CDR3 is TGTGCCAGCAGTCCAACAGGCGTCGGGTCCTACGAGCAGTACTTC. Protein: CASSPTGVGSYEQYF.

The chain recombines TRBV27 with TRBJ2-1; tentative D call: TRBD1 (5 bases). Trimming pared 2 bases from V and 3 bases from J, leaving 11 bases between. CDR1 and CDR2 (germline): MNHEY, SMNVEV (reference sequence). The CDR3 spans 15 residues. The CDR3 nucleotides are TGTGCCAGCAGTTTAGGTCAGGGCCGCTACAATGAGCAGTTCTTC. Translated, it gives CASSLGQGRYNEQFF.

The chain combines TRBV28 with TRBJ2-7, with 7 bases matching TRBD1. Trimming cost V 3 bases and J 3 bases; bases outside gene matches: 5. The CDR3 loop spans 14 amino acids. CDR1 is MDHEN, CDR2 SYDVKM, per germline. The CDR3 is CASSFRDRRYEQYF. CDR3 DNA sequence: TGTGCCAGCAGTTTCCGGGACAGACGCTACGAGCAGTACTTC.

For the CDR3, the DNA is TGTGCCAGCAGCTTAAATGCGGCCGGGGTACTTCGGCTTGAGCAGTTCTTC. Its translation: CASSLNAAGVLRLEQFF. J is TRBJ2-1 and V is TRBV7-9, with D tentatively TRBD2 (5 bases). This CDR3 spans 17 amino acids. Germline V lookup: CDR1 SEHNR, CDR2 FQNEAQ (reference sequence). V was shortened by 2 bases and J by 9 bases, with 23 bases between the two germline ends.

CDR3 DNA sequence: TGTGCCAGCAGCCCACGGGACGAGCAGTACTTC. Protein product: CASSPRDEQYF. This rearrangement joins TRBV13 to TRBJ2-7, with D unclear. V lost 5 bases and J 5 bases, leaving 7 bases between the germline ends. The V gene's germline CDR1 is PRHDT and CDR2 FYEKMQ (reference sequence). This CDR3 comprises 11 residues.

This CDR3 is CSGVGGSYGYTF. In nucleotides, the CDR3 is TGCAGTGGGGTTGGAGGTTCATATGGCTACACCTTC. The rearrangement links TRBV29-1 to TRBJ1-2; D is unclear. Germline lookup yields CDR1 SQVTM and CDR2 ANQGSEA. CDR3 length equals 12 residues.

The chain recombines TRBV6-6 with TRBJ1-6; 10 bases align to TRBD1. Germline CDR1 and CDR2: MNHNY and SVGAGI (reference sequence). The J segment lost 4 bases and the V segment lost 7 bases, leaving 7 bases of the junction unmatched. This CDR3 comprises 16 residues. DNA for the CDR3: TGTGCCAGCAACCGGGACAGGGGAGGATATAATTCACCCCTCCACTTT. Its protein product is CASNRDRGGYNSPLHF.

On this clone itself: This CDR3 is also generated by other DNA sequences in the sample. Written as DNA, the CDR3 is TGTGCCAGCAGCTCGGGAGCCCGCTCCTACGAGCAGTACTTC. This sequence encodes CASSSGARSYEQYF. The V gene is TRBV7-2, the J gene TRBJ2-7, with D maybe TRBD2 (6 bases). Germline-derived CDR1 and CDR2 are SGHTA and FQGNSA. The CDR3 is made up of 14 amino acids. Trimming removed 4 bases at V and 0 bases at J, with 10 bases between.

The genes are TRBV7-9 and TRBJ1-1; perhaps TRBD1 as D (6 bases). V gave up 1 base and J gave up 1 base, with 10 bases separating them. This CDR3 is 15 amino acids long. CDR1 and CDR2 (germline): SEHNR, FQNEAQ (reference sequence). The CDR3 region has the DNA TGTGCCAGCAGCTTAGTACAGGGCAGGAACACTGAAGCTTTCTTT. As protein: CASSLVQGRNTEAFF.

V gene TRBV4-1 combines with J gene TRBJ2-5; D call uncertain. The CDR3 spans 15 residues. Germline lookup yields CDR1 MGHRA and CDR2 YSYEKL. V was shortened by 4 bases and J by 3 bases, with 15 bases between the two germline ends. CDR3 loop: CASSPRGTVEETQYF. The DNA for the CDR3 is TGCGCCAGCAGCCCCCGCGGCACAGTGGAAGAGACCCAGTACTTC.

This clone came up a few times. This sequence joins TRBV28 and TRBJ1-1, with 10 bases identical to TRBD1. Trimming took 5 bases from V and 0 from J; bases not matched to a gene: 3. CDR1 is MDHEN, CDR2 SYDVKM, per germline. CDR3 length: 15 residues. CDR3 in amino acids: CASSPGQGMNTEAFF. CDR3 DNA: TGTGCCAGCAGTCCGGGACAGGGGATGAACACTGAAGCTTTCTTT.

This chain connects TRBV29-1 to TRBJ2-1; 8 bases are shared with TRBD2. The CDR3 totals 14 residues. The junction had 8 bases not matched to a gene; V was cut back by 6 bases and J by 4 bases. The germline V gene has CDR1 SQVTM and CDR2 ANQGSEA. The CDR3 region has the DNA TGCAGCGTACTACTAGCGGCGGGGTACAATGAGCAGTTCTTC. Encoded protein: CSVLLAAGYNEQFF.

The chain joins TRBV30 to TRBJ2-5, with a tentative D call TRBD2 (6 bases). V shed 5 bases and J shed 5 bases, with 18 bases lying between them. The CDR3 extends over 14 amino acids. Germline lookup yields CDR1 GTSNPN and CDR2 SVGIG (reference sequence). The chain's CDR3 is CAWARRARWETQYF. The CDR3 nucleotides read TGTGCCTGGGCCCGGAGGGCCCGGTGGGAGACCCAGTACTTC.

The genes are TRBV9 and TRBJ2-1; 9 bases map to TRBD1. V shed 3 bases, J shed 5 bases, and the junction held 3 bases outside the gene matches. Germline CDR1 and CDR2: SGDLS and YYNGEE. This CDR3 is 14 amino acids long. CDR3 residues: CASSDRDRDNEQFF. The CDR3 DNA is TGTGCCAGCAGCGACCGGGACAGGGACAATGAGCAGTTCTTC.

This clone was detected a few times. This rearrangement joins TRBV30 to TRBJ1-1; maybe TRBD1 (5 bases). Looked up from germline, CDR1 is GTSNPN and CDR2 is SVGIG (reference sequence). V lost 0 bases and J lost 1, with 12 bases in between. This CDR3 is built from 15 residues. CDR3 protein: CAWSVLWGRNTEAFF. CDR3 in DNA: TGTGCCTGGAGTGTACTATGGGGCCGGAACACTGAAGCTTTCTTT.

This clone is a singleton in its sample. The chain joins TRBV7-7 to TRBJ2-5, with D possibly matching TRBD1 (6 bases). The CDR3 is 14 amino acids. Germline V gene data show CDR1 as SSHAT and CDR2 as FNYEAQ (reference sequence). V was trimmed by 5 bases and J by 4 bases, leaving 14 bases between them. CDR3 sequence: CASSVGQLGETQYF. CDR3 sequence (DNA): TGTGCCAGCAGCGTCGGACAGTTGGGAGAGACCCAGTACTTC.

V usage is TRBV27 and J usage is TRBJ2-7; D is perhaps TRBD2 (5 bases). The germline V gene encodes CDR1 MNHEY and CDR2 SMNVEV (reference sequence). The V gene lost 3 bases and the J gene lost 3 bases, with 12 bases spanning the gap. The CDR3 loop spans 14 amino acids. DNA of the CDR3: TGTGCCAGCAGTTTCTACGGGATGGGCTACGAGCAGTACTTC. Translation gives CASSFYGMGYEQYF.

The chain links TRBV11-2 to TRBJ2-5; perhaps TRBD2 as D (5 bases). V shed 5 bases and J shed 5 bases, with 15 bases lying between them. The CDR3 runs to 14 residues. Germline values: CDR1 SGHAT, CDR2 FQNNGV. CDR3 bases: TGTGCCAGCAGCCCCCGGACGAGGGAGGAGACCCAGTACTTC. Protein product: CASSPRTREETQYF.

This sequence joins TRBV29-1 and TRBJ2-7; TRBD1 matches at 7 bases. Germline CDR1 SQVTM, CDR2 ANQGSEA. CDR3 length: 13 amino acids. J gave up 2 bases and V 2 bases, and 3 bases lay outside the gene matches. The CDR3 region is CSVEFGTAYEQYF. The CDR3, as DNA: TGCAGCGTTGAATTCGGGACAGCCTACGAGCAGTACTTC.